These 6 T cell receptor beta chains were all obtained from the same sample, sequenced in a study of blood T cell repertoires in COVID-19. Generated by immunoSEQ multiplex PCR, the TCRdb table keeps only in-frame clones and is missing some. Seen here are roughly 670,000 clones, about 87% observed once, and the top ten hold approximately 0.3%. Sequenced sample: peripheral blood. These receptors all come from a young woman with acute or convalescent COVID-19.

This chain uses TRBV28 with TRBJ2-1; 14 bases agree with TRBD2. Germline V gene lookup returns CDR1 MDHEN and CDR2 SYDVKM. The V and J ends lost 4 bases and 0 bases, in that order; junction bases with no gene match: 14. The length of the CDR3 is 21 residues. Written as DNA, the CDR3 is TGTGCCAGCAGTTCCCTTAGACTAGCGGGGGGGCGGATTGACTCCTACAATGAGCAGTTCTTC. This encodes CASSSLRLAGGRIDSYNEQFF.

The CDR3 region has the DNA TGTGCCAGCAGTTTATACCAGGGGTCCTACAATGAGCAGTTCTTC. This encodes CASSLYQGSYNEQFF. The gene calls are TRBV27 and TRBJ2-1; a weak D match, TRBD1 (6 bases). V dropped 1 base and J dropped 1 base, with 8 bases sitting between them. The CDR3 runs 15 residues. CDR1 is MNHEY and CDR2 is SMNVEV in the germline V gene (reference sequence).

The CDR3 nucleotides are TGTGCCAGCAGCTTTTGGTGGAGGGGCCCTATAATTACCTACGAGCAGTACTTC. As protein: CASSFWWRGPIITYEQYF. The V and J genes are TRBV7-7 and TRBJ2-7, with D possibly TRBD2 on 6 matching bases. The CDR3 sequence is 18 residues long. CDR1 SSHAT and CDR2 FNYEAQ come from the germline V gene (reference sequence). The V and J ends lost 3 bases and 2 bases respectively, with 23 bases between them.

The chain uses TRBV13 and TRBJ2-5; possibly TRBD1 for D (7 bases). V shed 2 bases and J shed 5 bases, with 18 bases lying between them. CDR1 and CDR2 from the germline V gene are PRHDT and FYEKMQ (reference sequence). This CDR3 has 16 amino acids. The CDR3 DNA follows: TGTGCCAGCAGCTTAAGGCAGGGGGGCCTTCAGGAGACCCAGTACTTC. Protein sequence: CASSLRQGGLQETQYF.

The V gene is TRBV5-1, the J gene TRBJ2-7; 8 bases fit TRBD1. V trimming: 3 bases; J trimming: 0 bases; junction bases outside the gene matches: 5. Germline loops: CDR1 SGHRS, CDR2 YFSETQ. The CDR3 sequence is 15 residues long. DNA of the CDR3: TGCGCCAGCAGCTCGGGACAGGTCATCTCCTACGAGCAGTACTTC. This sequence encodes CASSSGQVISYEQYF.

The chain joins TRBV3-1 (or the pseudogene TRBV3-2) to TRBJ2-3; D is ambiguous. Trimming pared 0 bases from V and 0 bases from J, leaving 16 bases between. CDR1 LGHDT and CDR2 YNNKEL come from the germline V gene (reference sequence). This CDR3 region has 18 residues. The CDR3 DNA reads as TGTGCCAGCAGCCAAGAAAGGCCGCCGGGTCCTAGCACAGATACGCAGTATTTT. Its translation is CASSQERPPGPSTDTQYF.